This T cell receptor beta chain was obtained from a study of T cell responses to AZD1222 COVID-19 vaccine. The protocol was immunoSEQ multiplex PCR, while the TCRdb copy is restricted to in-frame clones and leaves out a portion. Here the sample spans roughly 78,000 clones, roughly 80% being singletons. Germline CDR1 and CDR2: SGHTA and FQGTGA. This CDR3 region has 14 residues. The junction had 2 bases not matched to a gene; V was cut back by 4 bases and J by 6 bases. The chain uses TRBV7-3 and TRBJ2-3, with TRBD2 identical over 12 bases. This material consisted of peripheral blood, taken on day 0 of AZD1222 vaccination. This receptor was identified in an adult in good health. The CDR3 coding sequence is TGTGCCAGCAGCTATGGGACTAGCGGGGATACGCAGTATTTT. This codes for CASSYGTSGDTQYF.